Listed below are T cell receptor beta chains from one sample, sequenced in a study of blood T cell repertoires in COVID-19. TCRdb keeps only in-frame clones here, not all; method: immunoSEQ multiplex PCR. The data show 250,000 to 350,000 clones, roughly nine tenths seen once. Sequenced input: PBMCs or T cells enriched from blood (not recorded which). The source of these receptors is a woman aged 18-29 years who had recovered from COVID-19. Both conserved end residues are part of each CDR3. The order of the fields is D gene, clone size, J gene, V gene, CDR3 length, CDR3 DNA, CDR3 protein. A D gene is named only where the DNA matches it firmly. Clone size is not always given. Where it is, it says once, few, many or a class for expanded clones.

>NA|NA|TRBJ2-1|TRBV7-2|15
TGTGCCAGCAGCTTCTACTTCCTTCGCGGCAATGAGCAGTTCTTC
CASSFYFLRGNEQFF
>NA|NA|TRBJ2-1|TRBV5-1|16
TGCGCCAGCAGCGAAATCACCAGCGATGCCTACAATGAGCAGTTCTTC
CASSEITSDAYNEQFF
>NA|NA|TRBJ2-3|TRBV6-1|15
TGTGCCAGCAGTGACCGGACAGCCCGCACAGATACGCAGTATTTT
CASSDRTARTDTQYF
>NA|NA|TRBJ1-2|TRBV9|13
TGTGCCAGCAGCGTAGGGGGGGTTAATGGCTACACCTTC
CASSVGGVNGYTF
>TRBD1|NA|TRBJ1-5|TRBV6-5|14
TGTGCCAGCAGAACAGGGGGGGGCAATCAGCCCCAGCATTTT
CASRTGGGNQPQHF
>NA|NA|TRBJ1-1|TRBV7-9|11
TGTGCCAGCAGCTTAAAGCCTGAAGCTTTCTTT
CASSLKPEAFF
>TRBD2|NA|TRBJ2-1|TRBV27|20
TGTGCCAGCAGTTCGCCCCGCGGGACTAGCGGGGGGAGCTCCTACAATGAGCAGTTCTTC
CASSSPRGTSGGSSYNEQFF
>TRBD1|NA|TRBJ1-5|TRBV24-1|15
TGTGCCACCAGTGACCGGAAAACAGGGGATCAGCCCCAGCATTTT
CATSDRKTGDQPQHF
>TRBD2|once|TRBJ2-5|TRBV18|17
TGTGCCAGCTCACTACCGGTTAGCGGGGGGGGGCAAGAAACCCAGTACTTC
CASSLPVSGGGQETQYF
>NA|NA|TRBJ1-5|TRBV18|15
TGTGCCAGCTCACCTCTAGCAGGGGTGGATCAGCCCCAGCATTTT
CASSPLAGVDQPQHF
>NA|NA|TRBJ2-6|TRBV7-9|14
TGTGCCAGCAGCTTCCTACGGGGGGCCAACGTCCTGACTTTC
CASSFLRGANVLTF
>NA|NA|TRBJ1-6|TRBV6-1|15
TGTGCCAGCAGTGAAGTGGAGGGTGGGAATTCACCCCTCCACTTT
CASSEVEGGNSPLHF
>TRBD1|NA|TRBJ2-7|TRBV2|13
TGTGCCAGAGCACGGGACAGGGGGTACGAGCAGTACTTC
CARARDRGYEQYF
>NA|once|TRBJ1-2|TRBV3-1/TRBV3-2|14
TGTGCCAGCAGCCAAGATTGGGGGGGAACGGGCTACACCTTC
CASSQDWGGTGYTF
>NA|NA|TRBJ2-7|TRBV21-1|16
TGTGCCAGCAGCAAAAAATTGGCGGGACCCCACGACGAGCAGTACTTC
CASSKKLAGPHDEQYF
>NA|NA|TRBJ1-1|TRBV18|15
TGTGCCAGCTCACCTTTTCGGGAGCTGAACACTGAAGCTTTCTTT
CASSPFRELNTEAFF
>TRBD2|NA|TRBJ2-5|TRBV7-9|15
TGTGCCAGCAGCTTAAATAGCGGGTTCCAAGAGACCCAGTACTTC
CASSLNSGFQETQYF
>NA|NA|TRBJ1-6|TRBV20-1|14
TGCAGTGCTAGTGCAGGGTGGTTAAATTCACCCCTCCACTTT
CSASAGWLNSPLHF
>TRBD1|NA|TRBJ1-1|TRBV28|13
TGTGCCAGCTTCCTCAGGGGGTACACTGAAGCTTTCTTT
CASFLRGYTEAFF
>NA|NA|TRBJ2-5|TRBV18|14
TGTGCCAGCTCACCCCTACCTTCCGAGGGGACCCAGTACTTC
CASSPLPSEGTQYF
>NA|NA|TRBJ1-5|TRBV7-6|16
TGTGCCAGCAGCTTGGTCGGGGGGGCGTCGGGTCAGCCCCAGCATTTT
CASSLVGGASGQPQHF